One sample yielded the 22 T cell receptor beta chains listed below, sequenced in a study of shared clonotypes between healthy human individuals. Using immunoSEQ multiplex PCR, the repertoire was profiled, and TCRdb retains in-frame clones only, with some absent. There are roughly 1,100,000 clones in the sample; about three quarters occur only once, and roughly 1.4% lies in the top ten. Sequenced sample: memory CD4+ T cells sorted from blood. The sample's subset: CD45RA-negative fraction. Receptors were obtained from a man aged 18 to 29 in good health.

This clone has a handful of counts. The chain carries TRBV30 and TRBJ1-5; weak D call: TRBD1 (6 bases). CDR1 and CDR2 (germline): GTSNPN, SVGIG (reference sequence). This CDR3 contains 15 residues. CDR3 sequence: CAWALGGGRNQPQHF. For the CDR3, the DNA is TGTGCGTGGGCCTTAGGCGGGGGGCGGAATCAGCCCCAGCATTTT.

The chain has TRBV10-2 and TRBJ1-1, with D perhaps TRBD1 (5 bases). Trimming cost V 6 bases and J 4 bases, with 9 bases left between them. Germline V gene lookup returns CDR1 WSHSY and CDR2 SAAADI. The CDR3 covers 12 residues. This chain's CDR3 is CASRGGGTEAFF. CDR3 in DNA: TGCGCCAGCAGGGGGGGAGGCACTGAAGCTTTCTTT.

This chain joins TRBV5-1 and TRBJ1-1; 7 bases are a match to TRBD1. The CDR3 extends over 14 amino acids. The V and J ends lost 3 bases and 4 bases, in that order; junction bases with no gene match: 6. CDR1 and CDR2 from the germline V gene are SGHRS and YFSETQ. CDR3: CASSSSGGATEAFF. CDR3 bases: TGCGCCAGCAGCTCCTCAGGGGGGGCCACTGAAGCTTTCTTT.

The chain links TRBV15 to TRBJ2-1; TRBD2 matches at 7 bases. The CDR3 length is 16 residues. The J segment lost 8 bases and the V segment lost 0 bases, leaving 10 bases of the junction unmatched. Germline V gene lookup returns CDR1 LNHNV and CDR2 YYDKDF (reference sequence). The CDR3 protein is CATSRDGRGGVDEQFF. For the CDR3, the DNA is TGTGCCACCAGCAGAGATGGCCGCGGGGGTGTGGATGAGCAGTTCTTC. Complete variable domain (other parts from reference TRBV15 and TRBJ2-1): DAMVIQNPRYQVTQFGKPVTLSCSQTLNHNVMYWYQQKSSQAPKLLFHYYDKDFNNEADTPDNFQSRRPNTSFCFLDIRSPGLGDTAMYLCATSRDGRGGVDEQFFGPGTRLTVL.

The rearrangement links TRBV5-1 to TRBJ2-7; 12 bases map to TRBD1. The germline V gene encodes CDR1 SGHRS and CDR2 YFSETQ. CDR3 length: 14 residues. The trim removed 4 bases at V and 6 bases at J, leaving 5 bases unmatched. CDR3 region: CASSPGGQGAEQYF. In DNA, the CDR3 is TGCGCCAGCAGCCCCGGGGGACAGGGGGCCGAGCAGTACTTC.

This rearrangement joins TRBV30 to TRBJ2-2; D is unclear. Trimming cost V 2 bases and J 4 bases, with 11 bases left between them. Germline values: CDR1 GTSNPN, CDR2 SVGIG (reference sequence). The CDR3 loop spans 14 amino acids. The CDR3, as DNA: TGTGCCTGGAGTATCTCTACAGTCACCGGGGAGCTGTTTTTT. The encoded protein is CAWSISTVTGELFF.

The chain employs TRBV20-1 and TRBJ2-7; the match to TRBD1 covers 7 bases. The V gene's germline CDR1 is DFQATT and CDR2 SNEGSKA (reference sequence). The CDR3 contains 11 residues. V was pared by 7 bases and J by 5 bases, with 5 bases of the junction left unmatched. The CDR3 nucleotides read TGCAGTGGACAGGGTAAGAACGAGCAGTACTTC. Its translation is CSGQGKNEQYF.

The chain couples TRBV2 to TRBJ2-7; maybe TRBD2 (6 bases). The CDR3 contains 15 residues. Looked up from germline, CDR1 is SNHLY and CDR2 is FYNNEI. The ends were cut back, 1 base at V and 3 bases at J, with 13 bases in the middle. The CDR3 loop reads CASSEGLASYYEQYF. The CDR3 region has the DNA TGTGCCAGCAGTGAAGGGCTAGCGAGTTACTACGAGCAGTACTTC.

The genes are TRBV11-2 and TRBJ2-2; 10 nucleotides agree with TRBD2. V was clipped by 4 bases and J by 3 bases; unmatched bases: 11. The germline gives CDR1 SGHAT, CDR2 FQNNGV. The CDR3 is made up of 18 amino acids. CDR3 nucleotides: TGTGCCAGCAGCTCCAATTATCGAGCGGGGGGGCACACCGGGGAGCTGTTTTTT. Its protein is CASSSNYRAGGHTGELFF.

The chain links TRBV25-1 to TRBJ2-3; D ambiguous. The CDR3 length is 13 residues. Germline V gene sequence: CDR1 MGHDK, CDR2 SYGVNS. V lost 6 bases, J lost 6 bases, and 13 bases lay in between. CDR3 DNA sequence: TGTGCCAGCAGGTTGACCGTTAGGGATACGCAGTATTTT. Translating it yields CASRLTVRDTQYF.

The chain has TRBV7-9 and TRBJ2-5, with D possibly matching TRBD2 (5 bases). V shed 4 bases and J shed 0 bases, with 12 bases lying between them. Germline V lookup: CDR1 SEHNR, CDR2 FQNEAQ (reference sequence). The CDR3 sequence is 15 residues long. CDR3 in amino acids: CASSSSSRYQETQYF. The CDR3 region has the DNA TGTGCCAGCAGCTCTAGCTCTCGGTACCAAGAGACCCAGTACTTC.

There are a few counts of this clone. The chain is built from TRBV2 and TRBJ1-1; D gene uncertain. Between the trimmed V and J ends, which lost 4 bases and 1 base, there was a span of 10 bases. Germline-derived CDR1 and CDR2 are SNHLY and FYNNEI. The length of the CDR3 is 14 residues. The CDR3 reads CASSGVRANTEAFF. CDR3 bases: TGTGCCAGCAGTGGGGTTAGAGCGAACACTGAAGCTTTCTTT.

The table lists this clone with a count of one. A much larger clone sits a single nucleotide away, making a read error possible. At the DNA level, this CDR3 is encoded by other sequences in the same sample as well. The CDR3 loop reads CASSQDSVDSTEAFF. CDR3 nucleotide sequence: TGTGCCAGCAGCCAAGATAGCGTGGACTCTACTGAGGCTTTCTTT. This chain connects TRBV4-2 to TRBJ1-1; the D is unclear. The CDR3 covers 15 residues. The germline V gene has CDR1 LGHNA and CDR2 YNFKEQ.

This clone was seen a few times. A much more abundant neighbour one base away suggests this may be a read error. V usage is TRBV11-3 and J usage is TRBJ1-1; D ambiguous. This CDR3 contains 13 residues. In germline, CDR1 is SGHNT, CDR2 YENEEA. V gave up 3 bases and J gave up 1 base, with 6 bases separating them. CDR3 DNA sequence: TGTGCCAGCAGCTTGGCTGGGAACACTGAAGCTTTCTTT. As protein: CASSLAGNTEAFF.

This rearrangement joins TRBV9 to TRBJ1-3; 7 bases agree with TRBD1. V was pared by 0 bases and J by 3 bases, with 6 bases of the junction left unmatched. Germline V lookup: CDR1 SGDLS, CDR2 YYNGEE. This CDR3 is 16 amino acids long. The CDR3 spells CASSVGDSNLGNTIYF. DNA of the CDR3: TGTGCCAGCAGCGTAGGGGACAGTAACCTTGGAAACACCATATATTTT. Full variable domain (rest looked up from reference TRBV9 and TRBJ1-3): DSGVTQTPKHLITATGQRVTLRCSPRSGDLSVYWYQQSLDQGLQFLIQYYNGEERAKGNILERFSAQQFPDLHSELNLSSLELGDSALYFCASSVGDSNLGNTIYFGEGSWLTVV.

The genes are TRBV7-6 and TRBJ2-1, with TRBD2 matching over 11 bases. The ends lost 1 base at V and 7 bases at J; junction bases unmatched: 9. Germline V CDR1 and CDR2: SGHVS, FNYEAQ. The length of the CDR3 is 17 residues. The CDR3 is CASSLGGLAGGVNEQFF. The CDR3 DNA follows: TGTGCCAGCAGCTTAGGAGGGTTAGCGGGAGGGGTAAATGAGCAGTTCTTC.

The chain couples TRBV21-1 to TRBJ1-5. TRBV21-1 is flagged as a pseudogene. The CDR3 has 17 residues. CDR3 sequence (DNA): TGTGCCAGCAGCCCTCGTCCGGGCGGCTTCCCAGAATCGGCCCAGCATTTT. Amino acids: CASSPRPGGFPESAQHF.

V gene TRBV6-1 combines with J gene TRBJ1-1; D is perhaps TRBD1 (5 bases). The CDR3 totals 15 residues. The V end lost 0 bases, the J end lost 2 bases, and 10 bases lay between the germline ends. CDR1 is MNHNS, CDR2 SASEGT, per germline. The chain's CDR3 is CASSEAGGRNTEAFF. CDR3 coding DNA: TGTGCCAGCAGTGAAGCGGGGGGGAGAAACACTGAAGCTTTCTTT.

This clone was counted once. The J gene is TRBJ1-1, the V gene TRBV27; D unclear. Germline CDR1 MNHEY, CDR2 SMNVEV (reference sequence). The V end was cut by 7 bases, the J end by 4 bases, with 22 bases between. This CDR3 is 16 amino acids long. CDR3 in DNA: TGTGCCAGCACCGAATTGCCTCCGGGTCAAGTCACTGAAGCTTTCTTT. It translates to CASTELPPGQVTEAFF.

The chain recombines TRBV19 with TRBJ2-3, with D maybe TRBD2 (6 bases). Per germline, CDR1 LNHDA and CDR2 SQIVND (reference sequence). This CDR3 contains 14 residues. With 6 bases removed from V and 2 bases from J, the gap between germline ends came to 12 bases. CDR3 DNA sequence: TGTGCCAGTAGGGAAGGGACTCTCACAGATACGCAGTATTTT. Translated, it gives CASREGTLTDTQYF.

The chain couples TRBV28 to TRBJ2-7; D is perhaps TRBD1 or TRBD2 (5 bases each). CDR1 is MDHEN and CDR2 is SYDVKM in the germline V gene. The CDR3 has 15 residues. V shed 4 bases and J shed 6 bases, with 19 bases lying between them. In DNA form, the CDR3 reads TGTGCCAGCAGTTCATTGGGGCAGGGCGGAGGCGAGCAGTACTTC. This gives the protein CASSSLGQGGGEQYF. Full variable domain (missing parts from reference TRBV28 and TRBJ2-7): DVKVTQSSRYLVKRTGEKVFLECVQDMDHENMFWYRQDPGLGLRLIYFSYDVKMKEKGDIPEGYSVSREKKERFSLILESASTNQTSMYLCASSSLGQGGGEQYFGPGTRLTVT.

This clone was found many times. The CDR3 loop reads CASRVDRDRSYEQYF. CDR3 nucleotides: TGTGCCAGCAGGGTTGACAGGGACCGCTCCTACGAGCAGTACTTC. This rearrangement joins TRBV5-4 to TRBJ2-7; 7 nucleotides line up with TRBD1. Per the germline V gene, CDR1 is SGHNT and CDR2 is YYREEE (reference sequence). After removal of 5 bases from V and 0 bases from J, the junction contained 8 bases not matched to a gene. CDR3 length equals 15 residues. Combining the CDR3 with reference TRBV5-4 and TRBJ2-7 gives the whole variable domain ETGVTQSPTHLIKTRGQQVTLRCSSQSGHNTVSWYQQALGQGPQFIFQYYREEENGRGNFPPRFSGLQFPNYSSELNVNALELDDSALYLCASRVDRDRSYEQYFGPGTRLTVT.